These 29 T cell receptor beta chains originate from one sample sequenced in a study of T cell repertoires in cytomegalovirus infection. TCRdb re-analysed the reads in MiXCR, keeping a single row per CDR3 protein. In the table there are 150,000 to 200,000 distinct CDR3 sequences, about 15% of which are singletons. Sequencing input: PBMCs. Every receptor here comes from a human donor in good health (CMV status not recorded). Some clones in this sample may be carry-over from other donors' samples.

This clonotype has more than one count but fewer than ten. The chain uses TRBV9 and TRBJ2-7, with 7 bases matching TRBD2. The CDR3 spans 16 residues. The germline V gene has CDR1 SGDLS and CDR2 YYNGEE. With 1 base clipped from V and 3 bases from J, the junction kept 10 bases outside the gene matches. The CDR3 loop is CASSVRRETLLYEQYF. In DNA, the CDR3 is TGTGCCAGCAGCGTAAGGCGGGAGACACTTCTCTACGAGCAGTACTTC.

This clonotype was seen repeatedly, ten times or more. The J gene is TRBJ2-5, the V gene TRBV7-2; weak D call: TRBD1 (6 bases). V shed 1 base and J shed 1 base, with 7 bases lying between them. The CDR3 has 14 residues. Looked up from germline, CDR1 is SGHTA and CDR2 is FQGNSA. The chain's CDR3 is CASSLGTVQETQYF. The CDR3 region has the DNA TGTGCCAGCAGCTTAGGGACAGTCCAAGAGACCCAGTACTTC.

This clonotype appeared many times. V is TRBV7-9 and J is TRBJ2-1; the match to TRBD2 covers 8 bases. The germline V gene has CDR1 SEHNR and CDR2 FQNEAQ (reference sequence). This CDR3 contains 16 residues. Unmatched junction bases numbered 8, after V lost 7 bases and J lost 0 bases. This CDR3 is CASKSERGSSYNEQFF. DNA for the CDR3: TGTGCCAGCAAGTCTGAGCGGGGGAGCTCCTACAATGAGCAGTTCTTC.

This clonotype has only a few counts. This sequence joins TRBV19 and TRBJ1-1, with D possibly being TRBD1 (5 bases). Germline V gene data show CDR1 as LNHDA and CDR2 as SQIVND (reference sequence). The CDR3 totals 15 residues. The germline V and J ends were trimmed by 7 bases and 3 bases, with 18 bases remaining between them. CDR3 DNA: TGTGCCAGTACCGCCTGGGGGGGAGGGGACACTGAAGCTTTCTTT. Its translation is CASTAWGGGDTEAFF.

This clonotype was counted many times. The rearrangement joins TRBV28 to TRBJ1-2, with 8 bases aligning to TRBD1. CDR3 size: 14 residues. With 7 bases clipped from V and 7 bases from J, the junction kept 11 bases outside the gene matches. The germline V gene encodes CDR1 MDHEN and CDR2 SYDVKM. CDR3 coding DNA: TGTGCCAGCAACGGACAGGGCCTCTTGGTTGGCTACACCTTC. It translates to CASNGQGLLVGYTF.

The sample holds many counts of this clonotype. V is TRBV7-8 and J is TRBJ1-1; D is ambiguous. There are 14 residues in the CDR3. Per the germline V gene, CDR1 is SGHVS and CDR2 is FQNEAQ. Trimming took 2 bases from V and 3 from J, leaving 10 bases between them. CDR3: CASSLNLGHTEAFF. For the CDR3, the DNA is TGTGCCAGCAGCTTAAATTTAGGACACACTGAAGCTTTCTTT.

This clonotype was recorded at least ten times. The gene calls are TRBV7-2 and TRBJ2-7; D might be TRBD1 or TRBD2, each matching 5 bases. V lost 5 bases to trimming and J lost 3 bases, with 14 bases between them. CDR1 is SGHTA and CDR2 is FQGNSA in the germline V gene. The CDR3 runs 14 residues. The chain's CDR3 is CASSKSGALYEQYF. CDR3 coding DNA: TGTGCCAGCAGCAAATCCGGGGCCCTCTACGAGCAGTACTTC.

Many counts were recorded for this clonotype. This chain links TRBV28 with TRBJ2-2; 9 bases line up with TRBD1. V shed 6 bases, J shed 4 bases, and the junction held 9 bases outside the gene matches. Germline V gene sequence: CDR1 MDHEN, CDR2 SYDVKM. The CDR3 is made up of 16 amino acids. The CDR3 spells CASRHTGTGFTGELFF. The CDR3 nucleotides are TGTGCCAGCAGACATACCGGGACAGGGTTCACCGGGGAGCTGTTTTTT.

J is TRBJ1-5 and V is TRBV20-1; unclear D gene. CDR1 is DFQATT and CDR2 is SNEGSKA in the germline V gene (reference sequence). V was trimmed by 0 bases and J by 0 bases, leaving 9 bases between them. This CDR3 is built from 15 residues. The CDR3: CSARDKSYSNQPQHF. CDR3 nucleotides: TGCAGTGCTAGAGATAAGAGTTATAGCAATCAGCCCCAGCATTTT.

V gene TRBV7-2 combines with J gene TRBJ2-3; D not certain. The CDR3 spans 15 residues. Germline V CDR1 and CDR2: SGHTA, FQGNSA. Trimming removed 1 base from V and 0 bases from J, with 8 bases in between. Here the CDR3 DNA reads TGTGCCAGCAGCTTAGGGGCACCGAGCACAGATACGCAGTATTTT. This translates into CASSLGAPSTDTQYF.

This clonotype was seen repeatedly, ten times or more. V usage is TRBV7-2 and J usage is TRBJ2-7; 7 bases map to TRBD2. This CDR3 is 15 amino acids long. Trimming cost V 1 base and J 4 bases; bases outside gene matches: 7. Germline V gene sequence: CDR1 SGHTA, CDR2 FQGNSA. The CDR3 bases are TGTGCCAGCAGCTTAGACGGGACTACCGGATACGAGCAGTACTTC. Translation: CASSLDGTTGYEQYF. Variable domain in full (rest from reference TRBV7-2 and TRBJ2-7): GAGVSQSPSNKVTEKGKDVELRCDPISGHTALYWYRQSLGQGLEFLIYFQGNSAPDKSGLPSDRFSAERTGGSVSTLTIQRTQQEDSAVYLCASSLDGTTGYEQYFGPGTRLTVT.

This clonotype was recorded at least ten times. The DNA of the CDR3 is TGCAGTGCTAGACCCAGGGAGACAGGGTACAATGAGCAGTTCTTC. It specifies CSARPRETGYNEQFF. This rearrangement joins TRBV20-1 to TRBJ2-1; 7 bases line up with TRBD1. The CDR3 covers 15 residues. Germline values: CDR1 DFQATT, CDR2 SNEGSKA (reference sequence). The V gene end was trimmed by 2 bases and the J gene end by 4 bases; junction bases not matched to a gene: 8.

This clonotype was seen ten or more times. The chain links TRBV28 to TRBJ2-7, with 10 bases that match TRBD2. The CDR3 consists of 14 residues. J lost 3 bases, V lost 6 bases, and 5 bases had no gene match. Germline V gives CDR1 MDHEN, CDR2 SYDVKM. As DNA, the CDR3 is TGTGCCAGCAGCCGACTAGCGGGCAACTACGAGCAGTACTTC. Amino acid sequence: CASSRLAGNYEQYF.

This clonotype was found a few times. This chain connects TRBV10-3 to TRBJ2-7; D is possibly TRBD2 (6 bases). CDR1 is ENHRY, CDR2 SYGVKD, per germline. The CDR3 runs 14 residues. The V and J ends lost 2 bases and 3 bases respectively, with 11 bases between them. For the CDR3, the DNA is TGTGCCATCAGTGAGGGACTAACCGACTACGAGCAGTACTTC. It codes for CAISEGLTDYEQYF.

This rearrangement joins TRBV12-5 to TRBJ1-5; a weak D match, TRBD1 (6 bases). CDR3 length: 15 residues. V shed 0 bases and J shed 6 bases, with 12 bases lying between them. CDR1 LGHNT and CDR2 FRNRAP come from the germline V gene. The CDR3 nucleotides are TGTGCTAGTGGTTTGGTCACAGGGCGAGGTCAGCCCCAGCATTTT. The encoded protein is CASGLVTGRGQPQHF.

This clonotype was detected a few times. This sequence joins TRBV20-1 and TRBJ1-2; 8 bases agree with TRBD1. V lost 3 bases to trimming and J lost 3 bases; unmatched junction nucleotides: 6. This CDR3 is built from 14 residues. Per germline, CDR1 DFQATT and CDR2 SNEGSKA (reference sequence). CDR3 region: CSASQLTGDYGYTF. The CDR3 region has the DNA TGCAGTGCTAGCCAGCTGACAGGGGACTATGGCTACACCTTC.

This clonotype was seen at least ten times. The V and J genes are TRBV7-3 and TRBJ2-5; possible D gene TRBD2, 5 bases. V was cut by 1 base and J by 1 base, with 10 bases left in between. The CDR3 has 15 amino acids. Germline CDR1 SGHTA, CDR2 FQGTGA. CDR3 residues: CASSLKPGFQETQYF. CDR3 bases: TGTGCCAGCAGCTTAAAACCGGGGTTCCAAGAGACCCAGTACTTC.

Notes on this clonotype: An end of the junction does not agree with germline; a read error may underlie this. The chain couples TRBV10-3 to TRBJ2-1; 7 positions match TRBD1. Germline CDR1 ENHRY, CDR2 SYGVKD. The CDR3 sequence is 12 residues long. The CDR3 sequence is CANGQAYSEQFF. In DNA form, the CDR3 reads TGTGCCAATGGACAGGCGTACAGTGAGCAGTTCTTC.

This clonotype was counted at least ten times. The chain carries TRBV12-3 or TRBV12-4 and TRBJ2-3; TRBD1 aligns across 10 bases. This CDR3 contains 15 residues. V was pared by 6 bases and J by 3 bases, with 6 bases of the junction left unmatched. The DNA of the CDR3 is TGTGCCAGCAGACCTACGGGACAGGGGACAGATACGCAGTATTTT. Its translation: CASRPTGQGTDTQYF.

Ten or more counts support this clonotype. This chain joins TRBV7-2 and TRBJ2-2, with 8 bases fitting TRBD2. This CDR3 is built from 15 residues. CDR1 and CDR2 (germline): SGHTA, FQGNSA. V shed 4 bases and J 2 bases; nucleotides not matched to a gene: 3. The CDR3 bases are TGTGCCAGCAGCTCCAGCGGGAGTAACACCGGGGAGCTGTTTTTT. Protein: CASSSSGSNTGELFF.

This clonotype was counted a few times. The J gene is TRBJ2-1, the V gene TRBV15; TRBD2 aligns across 8 bases. Per germline, CDR1 LNHNV and CDR2 YYDKDF (reference sequence). Trimming at V came to 5 bases and at J to 7 bases, leaving 10 bases not matched to a gene. The CDR3 has 15 amino acids. CDR3 DNA sequence: TGTGCCACCAGCGACCAGCGGGGGCTACAGAATGAGCAGTTCTTC. Its translation: CATSDQRGLQNEQFF.

Note on this clonotype: One end of the junction fails to match germline, which may point to a read error. The chain uses TRBV4-3 and TRBJ2-1, with D maybe TRBD2 (6 bases). Per the germline V gene, CDR1 is LGHNA and CDR2 is YSLEER. This CDR3 has 13 residues. In nucleotides, the CDR3 is TGCGCCAGCGGCCAAGGGGACTGGAATGAGCAGTTCTTC. Amino acids: CASGQGDWNEQFF.

There are many counts of this clonotype. This chain joins TRBV4-1 and TRBJ2-7; 10 bases map to TRBD2. V trimming: 0 bases; J trimming: 3 bases; junction bases outside the gene matches: 5. Germline V gene sequence: CDR1 MGHRA, CDR2 YSYEKL. CDR3 size: 16 residues. Written as DNA, the CDR3 is TGCGCCAGCAGCCAAGATCTAGCGGGAGTCCACTACGAGCAGTACTTC. Translating it yields CASSQDLAGVHYEQYF.

This chain uses TRBV5-7 with TRBJ1-4, with a possible D match to TRBD1 (6 bases). TRBV5-7 is an ORF, with its function uncertain. The CDR3 is 15 amino acids. V was shortened by 3 bases and J by 8 bases, with 17 bases between the two germline ends. The CDR3 region has the DNA TGTGCCAGCAGCTGGGGGACTCTGGGGGCCGAAAAACTGTTTTTT. It encodes CASSWGTLGAEKLFF.

This clonotype was seen at least ten times. This sequence joins TRBV11-2 and TRBJ2-5; TRBD1 is a possible D gene (5 bases). Deletions cut 5 bases from V and 1 base from J, with 23 bases between. This CDR3 spans 18 amino acids. CDR1 is SGHAT, CDR2 FQNNGV, per germline. Here the CDR3 DNA reads TGTGCCAGCAGCCCAACGCGGACAAGTTTATCGAGCCAAGAGACCCAGTACTTC. Its translation is CASSPTRTSLSSQETQYF.

CDR3 region: CASSLLTFRETQYF. The CDR3 bases are TGTGCCAGCAGTTTGTTGACGTTCCGGGAGACCCAGTACTTC. This chain joins TRBV12-3 or TRBV12-4 and TRBJ2-5; D gene unclear. This CDR3 is built from 14 residues. The ends were cut back, 3 bases at V and 5 bases at J, with 13 bases in the middle.

This clonotype was counted many times. This rearrangement joins TRBV7-8 to TRBJ1-4; TRBD1 matches at 8 bases. Germline CDR1 SGHVS, CDR2 FQNEAQ. Trimming removed 4 bases from V and 0 bases from J; junction bases left unmatched: 10. The CDR3 is 18 amino acids. The CDR3, as DNA: TGTGCCAGCAGCTCCCGGACAGGGCGGGCCCCAACTAATGAAAAACTGTTTTTT. Residues: CASSSRTGRAPTNEKLFF.

This clonotype was counted a few times. V gene TRBV4-1 combines with J gene TRBJ2-2; unclear D gene. V was pared by 8 bases and J by 0 bases, with 13 bases between. The CDR3 extends over 15 amino acids. Germline V gene sequence: CDR1 MGHRA, CDR2 YSYEKL. CDR3 protein: CASGSRRSNTGELFF. CDR3 DNA: TGCGCCAGCGGAAGCCGACGGTCGAACACCGGGGAGCTGTTTTTT.

The chain carries TRBV12-3 or TRBV12-4 and TRBJ1-1, with 7 bases that match TRBD1. Trimming at V came to 7 bases and at J to 10 bases, leaving 12 bases not matched to a gene. CDR3 size: 13 residues. The CDR3 DNA reads as TGTGCCAGCACCCTTACCCGACAGGGCGCAGCTTTCTTT. This codes for CASTLTRQGAAFF.